This is a list of T cell receptor beta chains from one sample in a study of cytomegalovirus exposure and HLA in healthy donors. Sequenced by immunoSEQ multiplex PCR; TCRdb stores in-frame clones only, minus some. The sample shows roughly 130,000 clones, roughly 80% of them seen only once. Sequenced sample: PBMCs. These receptors originate from a male donor in good health and CMV-seropositive. Each CDR3 is given with its conserved first and last residue. Fields, in order: V gene, J gene, clone size, CDR3 length, D gene, CDR3 protein, CDR3 DNA. The D gene is left open where the match is weak. Size is omitted from some rows. Given values are once, few, many or a class for expanded clones.

v_gene: TRBV7-2; j_gene: TRBJ2-5; abundance: NA; len: 15; d_gene: NA; CDR3aa: CASSPQKTPGETQYF; CDR3nt: TGTGCCAGCAGCCCACAGAAAACCCCAGGAGAGACCCAGTACTTC
v_gene: TRBV7-3; j_gene: TRBJ2-7; abundance: NA; len: 14; d_gene: NA; CDR3aa: CASSISGTPDEQYF; CDR3nt: TGTGCCAGCAGCATTAGCGGTACGCCGGACGAGCAGTACTTC
v_gene: TRBV7-6; j_gene: TRBJ2-7; abundance: NA; len: 14; d_gene: NA; CDR3aa: CASSLGGYSYEQYF; CDR3nt: TGTGCCAGCAGCTTAGGCGGTTACTCCTACGAGCAGTACTTC
v_gene: TRBV6-5; j_gene: TRBJ1-4; abundance: NA; len: 15; d_gene: NA; CDR3aa: CASSYSVGGFEKLFF; CDR3nt: TGTGCCAGCAGTTACTCGGTAGGGGGTTTCGAAAAACTGTTTTTT
v_gene: TRBV28; j_gene: TRBJ1-1; abundance: NA; len: 15; d_gene: NA; CDR3aa: CASSPQVTLRTEAFF; CDR3nt: TGTGCCAGCAGTCCACAGGTCACCCTGAGGACTGAAGCTTTCTTT
v_gene: TRBV4-3; j_gene: TRBJ1-1; abundance: NA; len: 13; d_gene: NA; CDR3aa: CASSLQVRTEAFF; CDR3nt: TGCGCCAGCAGCCTCCAGGTTCGCACTGAAGCTTTCTTT
v_gene: TRBV28; j_gene: TRBJ2-7; abundance: NA; len: 14; d_gene: TRBD2; CDR3aa: CASSSGTRIHKQYF; CDR3nt: TGTGCCAGCAGTTCCGGGACTAGAATCCACAAGCAGTACTTC
v_gene: TRBV7-2; j_gene: TRBJ2-1; abundance: NA; len: 14; d_gene: NA; CDR3aa: CASSLGEGGWGRFF; CDR3nt: TGTGCCAGCAGCTTAGGAGAGGGAGGGTGGGGGCGGTTCTTC
v_gene: TRBV11-2; j_gene: TRBJ2-7; abundance: NA; len: 15; d_gene: TRBD2; CDR3aa: CASSLGDSGSYEQYF; CDR3nt: TGTGCCAGCAGCTTAGGTGATAGCGGGTCCTACGAGCAGTACTTC
v_gene: TRBV15; j_gene: TRBJ2-7; abundance: NA; len: 13; d_gene: TRBD2; CDR3aa: CATRTSGAYEQYF; CDR3nt: TGTGCCACCAGGACTAGCGGTGCCTACGAGCAGTACTTC
v_gene: TRBV7-2; j_gene: TRBJ1-5; abundance: NA; len: 13; d_gene: NA; CDR3aa: CASSGPQREPQHF; CDR3nt: TGTGCCAGCAGCGGGCCTCAAAGAGAGCCCCAGCATTTT
v_gene: TRBV7-7; j_gene: TRBJ2-1; abundance: NA; len: 14; d_gene: NA; CDR3aa: CASSLGGVNNEQFF; CDR3nt: TGTGCTAGCAGCTTAGGCGGGGTTAACAATGAGCAGTTCTTC
v_gene: TRBV7-3; j_gene: TRBJ2-1; abundance: once; len: 16; d_gene: TRBD1; CDR3aa: CASSLDGTGGYNEQFF; CDR3nt: TGTGCCAGCAGCTTAGATGGAACAGGGGGCTACAATGAGCAGTTCTTC
v_gene: TRBV7-2; j_gene: TRBJ1-3; abundance: NA; len: 15; d_gene: NA; CDR3aa: CASSLGGSSGNTIYF; CDR3nt: TGTGCCAGCAGCTTAGGTGGGAGCTCTGGAAACACCATATATTTT
v_gene: TRBV9; j_gene: TRBJ2-2; abundance: NA; len: 17; d_gene: TRBD1; CDR3aa: CASSAKDREPPVGELFF; CDR3nt: TGTGCCAGCAGCGCAAAAGACAGGGAGCCCCCCGTCGGGGAGCTGTTTTTT
v_gene: TRBV7-2; j_gene: TRBJ1-4; abundance: NA; len: 14; d_gene: TRBD1; CDR3aa: CASSFGQGGEKLFF; CDR3nt: TGTGCCAGCAGCTTTGGACAGGGAGGTGAAAAACTGTTTTTT
v_gene: TRBV10-2; j_gene: TRBJ2-7; abundance: NA; len: 12; d_gene: TRBD2; CDR3aa: CASSVGGSEQYF; CDR3nt: TGCGCCAGCAGTGTGGGGGGGAGCGAGCAGTACTTC
v_gene: TRBV11-2; j_gene: TRBJ2-7; abundance: NA; len: 15; d_gene: NA; CDR3aa: CASSLDPQGRYEQYF; CDR3nt: TGTGCCAGCAGCTTAGATCCGCAGGGAAGGTACGAGCAGTACTTC
v_gene: TRBV11-2; j_gene: TRBJ1-2; abundance: once; len: 13; d_gene: TRBD1; CDR3aa: CASSDYRGLGYTF; CDR3nt: TGTGCCAGCAGCGATTACAGGGGACTTGGCTACACCTTC
v_gene: TRBV18; j_gene: TRBJ2-3; abundance: once; len: 15; d_gene: NA; CDR3aa: CASSPESGSADTQYF; CDR3nt: TGTGCCAGCTCACCTGAATCCGGGAGTGCAGATACGCAGTATTTT
v_gene: TRBV21-1; j_gene: TRBJ2-1; abundance: NA; len: 14; d_gene: NA; CDR3aa: CASSRGHNYNEQFF; CDR3nt: TGTGCCAGCAGCAGGGGACACAACTACAATGAGCAGTTCTTC
v_gene: TRBV5-1; j_gene: TRBJ1-1; abundance: NA; len: 16; d_gene: TRBD1; CDR3aa: CASSIEGARLDTEAFF; CDR3nt: TGCGCCAGCAGCATAGAGGGGGCGCGGCTGGACACTGAAGCTTTCTTT
v_gene: TRBV5-1; j_gene: TRBJ2-3; abundance: NA; len: 17; d_gene: TRBD2; CDR3aa: CASSLGTSGRARDTQYF; CDR3nt: TGCGCCAGCAGCTTGGGGACTAGCGGGAGGGCCAGAGATACGCAGTATTTT
v_gene: TRBV19; j_gene: TRBJ2-5; abundance: NA; len: 13; d_gene: NA; CDR3aa: CASSIANQETQYF; CDR3nt: TGTGCCAGTAGTATCGCTAACCAAGAGACCCAGTACTTC
v_gene: TRBV4-3; j_gene: TRBJ2-6; abundance: NA; len: 14; d_gene: NA; CDR3aa: CASSQDAGANVLTF; CDR3nt: TGCGCCAGCAGCCAAGACGCTGGGGCCAACGTCCTGACTTTC
v_gene: TRBV7-2; j_gene: TRBJ2-2; abundance: NA; len: 12; d_gene: NA; CDR3aa: CASSFSPGELFF; CDR3nt: TGTGCCAGCAGCTTTAGCCCGGGGGAGCTGTTTTTT
v_gene: TRBV10-2; j_gene: TRBJ2-1; abundance: NA; len: 13; d_gene: TRBD2; CDR3aa: CASSVDGLGEQFF; CDR3nt: TGCGCCAGCAGTGTCGACGGACTAGGCGAGCAGTTCTTC
v_gene: TRBV5-4; j_gene: TRBJ2-7; abundance: NA; len: 14; d_gene: NA; CDR3aa: CASSYGQSGAEQYF; CDR3nt: TGTGCCAGCAGCTACGGACAGAGCGGGGCCGAGCAGTACTTC
v_gene: TRBV27; j_gene: TRBJ1-2; abundance: NA; len: 16; d_gene: TRBD1; CDR3aa: CASSAGGGFSRYGYTF; CDR3nt: TGTGCCAGCAGTGCAGGGGGCGGTTTTTCTAGGTACGGCTACACCTTC
v_gene: TRBV6-4; j_gene: TRBJ2-3; abundance: NA; len: 15; d_gene: TRBD1; CDR3aa: CASSDGTGVTDTQYF; CDR3nt: TGTGCCAGCAGTGACGGGACAGGGGTTACAGATACGCAGTATTTT
v_gene: TRBV6-1; j_gene: TRBJ2-7; abundance: NA; len: 14; d_gene: TRBD2; CDR3aa: CASSVTSGSYEQYF; CDR3nt: TGTGCCAGCAGTGTCACTAGCGGCTCCTACGAGCAGTACTTC
v_gene: TRBV27; j_gene: TRBJ2-1; abundance: NA; len: 15; d_gene: NA; CDR3aa: CASKEASRSYNEQFF; CDR3nt: TGTGCCAGCAAGGAGGCCTCGAGGTCCTACAATGAGCAGTTCTTC
v_gene: TRBV7-2; j_gene: TRBJ1-1; abundance: NA; len: 15; d_gene: NA; CDR3aa: CASSLVRGRATEAFF; CDR3nt: TGTGCCAGCAGCTTAGTGCGGGGGAGGGCCACTGAAGCTTTCTTT
v_gene: TRBV27; j_gene: TRBJ1-5; abundance: NA; len: 15; d_gene: TRBD1; CDR3aa: CASSPWDRGDQPQHF; CDR3nt: TGTGCCAGCAGTCCCTGGGACAGGGGCGATCAGCCCCAGCATTTT
v_gene: TRBV15; j_gene: TRBJ2-3; abundance: NA; len: 18; d_gene: TRBD1; CDR3aa: CATSRGGVSGQGTDTQYF; CDR3nt: TGTGCCACCAGCAGAGGAGGGGTCTCGGGACAGGGCACAGATACGCAGTATTTT
v_gene: TRBV5-8; j_gene: TRBJ1-4; abundance: once; len: 16; d_gene: TRBD1; CDR3aa: CASSYIPGQRNEKLFF; CDR3nt: TGTGCCAGCAGCTACATCCCGGGACAGCGTAATGAAAAACTGTTTTTT
v_gene: TRBV28; j_gene: TRBJ2-7; abundance: NA; len: 20; d_gene: TRBD2; CDR3aa: CASSPQSTWTSGAISYEQYF; CDR3nt: TGTGCCAGCAGTCCCCAATCAACCTGGACTAGCGGGGCTATCTCCTACGAGCAGTACTTC
v_gene: TRBV4-2; j_gene: TRBJ2-7; abundance: NA; len: 15; d_gene: TRBD2; CDR3aa: CASSSTSGRSHEQYF; CDR3nt: TGTGCCAGCAGCTCGACTAGCGGGAGGTCCCACGAGCAGTACTTC
v_gene: TRBV2; j_gene: TRBJ1-3; abundance: NA; len: 16; d_gene: NA; CDR3aa: CASSETLPISGDTIYF; CDR3nt: TGTGCCAGCAGTGAAACTTTGCCGATCTCTGGAGACACCATATATTTT
v_gene: TRBV5-1; j_gene: TRBJ2-3; abundance: few; len: 13; d_gene: NA; CDR3aa: CASSFERRDTQYF; CDR3nt: TGCGCCAGCAGCTTTGAGAGGCGGGATACGCAGTATTTT
v_gene: TRBV28; j_gene: TRBJ1-5; abundance: NA; len: 16; d_gene: TRBD1; CDR3aa: CASSPTRDRGFQPQHF; CDR3nt: TGTGCCAGCAGTCCAACCCGGGACAGGGGGTTTCAGCCCCAGCATTTT
v_gene: TRBV7-2; j_gene: TRBJ1-1; abundance: NA; len: 18; d_gene: NA; CDR3aa: CASSLYSQGRGLNTEAFF; CDR3nt: TGTGCCAGCAGCTTATATAGTCAGGGTAGGGGGTTGAACACTGAAGCTTTCTTT
v_gene: TRBV28; j_gene: TRBJ2-7; abundance: NA; len: 14; d_gene: TRBD2; CDR3aa: CASSPPAGGDEQYF; CDR3nt: TGTGCCAGCAGCCCCCCAGCGGGAGGGGACGAGCAGTACTTC
v_gene: TRBV23-1; j_gene: TRBJ1-2; abundance: NA; len: 13; d_gene: TRBD1; CDR3aa: CASGKDRDYGYTF; CDR3nt: TGCGCCAGCGGGAAAGACAGGGATTATGGCTACACCTTC
v_gene: TRBV4-2; j_gene: TRBJ2-7; abundance: NA; len: 13; d_gene: NA; CDR3aa: CASSQPGAYEQYF; CDR3nt: TGTGCCAGCAGCCAACCAGGGGCTTACGAGCAGTACTTC
v_gene: TRBV7-9; j_gene: TRBJ1-4; abundance: NA; len: 15; d_gene: TRBD1; CDR3aa: CASSLDQGVNEKLFF; CDR3nt: TGTGCCAGCAGCCTGGATCAGGGGGTTAATGAAAAACTGTTTTTT
v_gene: TRBV30; j_gene: TRBJ1-3; abundance: NA; len: 13; d_gene: NA; CDR3aa: CARGGASGNTIYF; CDR3nt: TGTGCCCGCGGAGGGGCGTCTGGAAACACCATATATTTT
v_gene: TRBV9; j_gene: TRBJ2-7; abundance: once; len: 18; d_gene: TRBD2; CDR3aa: CASSSRGALAGGGRKQYF; CDR3nt: TGTGCCAGCAGCTCTCGTGGGGCACTAGCGGGAGGGGGGAGGAAGCAGTACTTC
v_gene: TRBV7-3; j_gene: TRBJ2-2; abundance: NA; len: 14; d_gene: NA; CDR3aa: CASSPTTYTGELFF; CDR3nt: TGTGCCAGCAGCCCCACCACATACACCGGGGAGCTGTTTTTT
v_gene: TRBV19; j_gene: TRBJ1-3; abundance: NA; len: 14; d_gene: NA; CDR3aa: CASNSGLSGNTIYF; CDR3nt: TGTGCCAGTAACTCAGGACTCTCTGGAAACACCATATATTTT
v_gene: TRBV30; j_gene: TRBJ1-1; abundance: NA; len: 12; d_gene: NA; CDR3aa: CAWTGQASEAFF; CDR3nt: TGTGCCTGGACCGGACAAGCCTCTGAAGCTTTCTTT
v_gene: TRBV29-1; j_gene: TRBJ2-1; abundance: NA; len: 13; d_gene: TRBD2; CDR3aa: CSVDLSGMKEQFF; CDR3nt: TGCAGCGTTGACCTTAGCGGGATGAAGGAGCAGTTCTTC